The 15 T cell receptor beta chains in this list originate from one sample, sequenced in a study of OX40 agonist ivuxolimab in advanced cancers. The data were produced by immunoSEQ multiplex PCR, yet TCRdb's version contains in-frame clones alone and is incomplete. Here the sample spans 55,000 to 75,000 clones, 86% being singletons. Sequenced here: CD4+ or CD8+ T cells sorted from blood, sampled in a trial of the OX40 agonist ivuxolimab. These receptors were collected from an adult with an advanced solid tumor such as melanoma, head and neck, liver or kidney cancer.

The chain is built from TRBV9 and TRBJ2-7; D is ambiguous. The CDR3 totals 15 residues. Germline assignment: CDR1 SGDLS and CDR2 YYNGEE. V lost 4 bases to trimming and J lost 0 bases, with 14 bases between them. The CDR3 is CASSPRLNPSYEQYF. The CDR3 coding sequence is TGTGCCAGCAGCCCACGACTGAATCCCTCCTACGAGCAGTACTTC.

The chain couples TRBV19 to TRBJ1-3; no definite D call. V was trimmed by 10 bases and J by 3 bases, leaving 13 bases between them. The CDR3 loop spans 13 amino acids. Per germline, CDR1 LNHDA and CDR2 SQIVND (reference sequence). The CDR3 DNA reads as TGTGCCACCAAACGGGAAGGTGGAAACACCATATATTTT. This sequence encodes CATKREGGNTIYF.

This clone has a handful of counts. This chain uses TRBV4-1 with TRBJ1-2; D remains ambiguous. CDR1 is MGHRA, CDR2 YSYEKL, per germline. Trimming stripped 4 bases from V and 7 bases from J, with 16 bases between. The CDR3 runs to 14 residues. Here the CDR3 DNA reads TGCGCCAGCAGCCCTAGCCCGGGTATCTCTGGCTACACCTTC. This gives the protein CASSPSPGISGYTF.

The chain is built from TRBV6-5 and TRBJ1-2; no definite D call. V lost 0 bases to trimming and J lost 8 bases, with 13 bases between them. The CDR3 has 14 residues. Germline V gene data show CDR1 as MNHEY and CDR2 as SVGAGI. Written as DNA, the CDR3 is TGTGCCAGCAGTTACTCTTCTCTTGTTGACGGCTACACCTTC. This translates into CASSYSSLVDGYTF.

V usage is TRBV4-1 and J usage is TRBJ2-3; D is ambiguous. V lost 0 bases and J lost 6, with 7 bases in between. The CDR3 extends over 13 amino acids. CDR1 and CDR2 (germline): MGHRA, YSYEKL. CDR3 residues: CASSQDLTDTQYF. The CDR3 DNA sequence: TGCGCCAGCAGCCAAGATCTGACGGATACGCAGTATTTT.

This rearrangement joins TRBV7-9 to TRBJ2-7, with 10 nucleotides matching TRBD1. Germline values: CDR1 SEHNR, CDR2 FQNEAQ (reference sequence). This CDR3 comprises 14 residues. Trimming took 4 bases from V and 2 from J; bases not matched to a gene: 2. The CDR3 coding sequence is TGTGCCAGCAGCTGGGGACAGGGGACCTACGAGCAGTACTTC. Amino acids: CASSWGQGTYEQYF.

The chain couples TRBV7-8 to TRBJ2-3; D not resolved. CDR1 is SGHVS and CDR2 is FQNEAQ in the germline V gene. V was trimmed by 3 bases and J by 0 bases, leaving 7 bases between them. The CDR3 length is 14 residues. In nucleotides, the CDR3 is TGTGCCAGCAGCTTCCCGGTTAGCACAGATACGCAGTATTTT. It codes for CASSFPVSTDTQYF.

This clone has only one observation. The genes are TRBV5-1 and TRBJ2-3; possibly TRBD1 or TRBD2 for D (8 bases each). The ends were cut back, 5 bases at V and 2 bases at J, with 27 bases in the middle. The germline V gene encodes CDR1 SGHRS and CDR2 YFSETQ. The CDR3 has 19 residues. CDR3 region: CASSYGQGASSGNTDTQYF. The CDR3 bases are TGCGCCAGCAGTTATGGTCAGGGGGCGAGTAGCGGGAACACAGATACGCAGTATTTT.

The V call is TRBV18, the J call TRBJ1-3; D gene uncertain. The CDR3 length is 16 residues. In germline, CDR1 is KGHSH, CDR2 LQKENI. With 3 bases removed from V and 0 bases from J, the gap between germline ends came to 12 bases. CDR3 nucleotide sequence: TGTGCCAGCTCACCGCAAGGACGGGGCTCTGGAAACACCATATATTTT. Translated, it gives CASSPQGRGSGNTIYF.

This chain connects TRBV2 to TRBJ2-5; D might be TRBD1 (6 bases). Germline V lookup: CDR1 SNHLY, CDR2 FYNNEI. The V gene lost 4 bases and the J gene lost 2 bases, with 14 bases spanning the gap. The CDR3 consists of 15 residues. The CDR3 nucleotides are TGTGCCAGCAGTGTTCAGGGGTTTGGGCAAGAGACCCAGTACTTC. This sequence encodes CASSVQGFGQETQYF.

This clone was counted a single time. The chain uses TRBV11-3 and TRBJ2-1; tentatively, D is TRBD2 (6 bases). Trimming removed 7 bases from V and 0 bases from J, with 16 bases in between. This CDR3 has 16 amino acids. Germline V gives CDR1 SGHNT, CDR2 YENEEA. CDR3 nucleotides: TGTGCCAGCACCGGTAGTGGCGGGATCTCCTACAATGAGCAGTTCTTC. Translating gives CASTGSGGISYNEQFF.

The CDR3 bases are TGTGCCAGCAGTTTCGGACAGGGTGGGCAAGAGACCCAGTACTTC. This codes for CASSFGQGGQETQYF. V gene TRBV6-6 combines with J gene TRBJ2-5; 8 bases match TRBD1. The V gene's germline CDR1 is MNHNY and CDR2 SVGAGI (reference sequence). The CDR3 runs 15 residues. V lost 4 bases to trimming and J lost 2 bases; unmatched junction nucleotides: 6.

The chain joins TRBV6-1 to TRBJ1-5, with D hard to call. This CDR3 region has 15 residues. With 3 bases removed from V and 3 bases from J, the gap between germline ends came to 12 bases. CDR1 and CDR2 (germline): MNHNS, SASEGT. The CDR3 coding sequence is TGTGCCAGCAGTGAGGGCCCCGGGATCAATCAGCCCCAGCATTTT. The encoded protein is CASSEGPGINQPQHF.

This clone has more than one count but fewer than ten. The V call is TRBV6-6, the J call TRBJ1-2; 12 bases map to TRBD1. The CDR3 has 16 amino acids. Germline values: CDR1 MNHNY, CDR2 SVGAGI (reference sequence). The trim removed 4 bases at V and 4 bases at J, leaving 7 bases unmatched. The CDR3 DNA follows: TGTGCCAGCAGTTCCCTACCGGGACAGGGGGCCTATGGCTACACCTTC. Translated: CASSSLPGQGAYGYTF.

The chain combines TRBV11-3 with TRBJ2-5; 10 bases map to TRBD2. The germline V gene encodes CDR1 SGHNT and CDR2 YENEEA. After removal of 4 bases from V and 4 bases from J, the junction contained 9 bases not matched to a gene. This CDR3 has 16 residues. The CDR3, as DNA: TGTGCCAGCAGCTCGACTAGCGGGCCGGGGCGAGAGACCCAGTACTTC. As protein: CASSSTSGPGRETQYF.